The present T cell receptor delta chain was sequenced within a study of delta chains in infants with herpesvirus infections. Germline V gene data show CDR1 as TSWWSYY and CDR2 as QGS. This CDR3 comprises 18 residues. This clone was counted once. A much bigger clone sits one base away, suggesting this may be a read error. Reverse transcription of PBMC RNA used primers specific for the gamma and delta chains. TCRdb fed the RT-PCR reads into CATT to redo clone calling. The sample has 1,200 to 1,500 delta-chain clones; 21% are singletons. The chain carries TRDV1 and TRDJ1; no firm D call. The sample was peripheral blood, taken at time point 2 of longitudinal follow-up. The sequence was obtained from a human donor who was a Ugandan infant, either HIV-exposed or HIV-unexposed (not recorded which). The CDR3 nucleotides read TGTGCTCTTGGGGAAAGAGACCGTAGCGACAGGGGCACCAATAAACTCATCTTT. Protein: CALGERDRSDRGTNKLIF.